These T cell receptor beta chains were read from a single sample in a study of T cell responses to AZD1222 COVID-19 vaccine. Assay used: immunoSEQ multiplex PCR; TCRdb lists only in-frame clones, some missing. The table has 150,000 to 200,000 clones, about 87% seen once. The specimen comprised peripheral blood, sampled 28 days after the second dose of the MenACWY control vaccine. The origin of the receptors is an adult who received the MenACWY meningococcal vaccine as a control. Each CDR3 is given with its conserved first and last residue. The D gene is left open where the match is weak. Part of the rows lack a size; the others show once, few, many or a class for expanded clones.

j_gene	d_gene	abundance	v_gene	CDR3aa	CDR3nt
TRBJ1-2	NA	NA	TRBV6-2/TRBV6-3	CASSYGSGYGYTF	TGTGCCAGCAGTTACGGGTCCGGCTATGGCTACACCTTC
TRBJ1-2	NA	NA	TRBV29-1	CSGGLMDYGYTF	TGCAGCGGTGGGCTGATGGACTATGGCTACACCTTC
TRBJ2-7	NA	NA	TRBV6-2/TRBV6-3	CASSYSGAGETYEQYF	TGTGCCAGCAGTTACTCCGGGGCAGGGGAGACATACGAGCAGTACTTC
TRBJ1-5	NA	few	TRBV19	CATTGGNQPQHF	TGTGCCACAACCGGAGGCAATCAGCCCCAGCATTTT
TRBJ2-1	TRBD2	NA	TRBV19	CASSIGGREYNEQFF	TGTGCCAGTAGTATTGGAGGGAGGGAGTACAATGAGCAGTTCTTC
TRBJ1-2	NA	once	TRBV7-9	CASRAGTGDGYTF	TGTGCCAGCAGGGCCGGGACGGGGGACGGCTACACCTTC
TRBJ1-1	NA	NA	TRBV11-3	CASSSRRGQELGAFF	TGTGCCAGCAGCTCCCGTCGCGGGCAAGAGCTCGGGGCTTTCTTT
TRBJ2-1	NA	NA	TRBV7-2	CASSEQTRGRKYNEQFF	TGTGCCAGCAGCGAACAAACTAGGGGGAGAAAATACAATGAGCAGTTCTTC
TRBJ1-4	TRBD1	once	TRBV25-1	CASSGTGVTNEKLFF	TGTGCCAGCAGTGGAACAGGGGTAACTAATGAAAAACTGTTTTTT
TRBJ1-4	NA	NA	TRBV7-7	CASSFRWTGRDVNAGGLFF	TGTGCCAGCAGCTTCCGCTGGACTGGGAGGGACGTCAATGCGGGAGGACTGTTTTTT
TRBJ1-5	NA	NA	TRBV4-3	CASSLSRNQPQHF	TGCGCCAGCAGCCTTAGTCGGAATCAGCCCCAGCATTTT
TRBJ2-6	NA	NA	TRBV9	CASSGPPRSSGANVLTF	TGTGCCAGCAGCGGACCCCCGCGGAGCTCTGGGGCCAACGTCCTGACTTTC
TRBJ1-5	NA	NA	TRBV4-3	CASSQDAQGVRHQHF	TGCGCCAGCAGCCAAGATGCGCAGGGTGTACGGCACCAGCATTTT
TRBJ1-1	NA	NA	TRBV3-1/TRBV3-2	CASSRTAENTEAFF	TGTGCCAGCAGCCGGACAGCCGAGAACACTGAAGCTTTCTTT
TRBJ1-5	TRBD1	NA	TRBV4-1	CASSQEIGAGGWGQPQHF	TGCGCCAGCAGCCAAGAAATAGGCGCAGGGGGCTGGGGTCAGCCCCAGCATTTT
TRBJ1-6	NA	NA	TRBV9	CASSVLWANSPLHF	TGTGCCAGCAGCGTACTTTGGGCGAATTCACCCCTCCACTTT
TRBJ1-2	NA	NA	TRBV28	CASTTQGYGYTF	TGTGCCAGCACGACACAAGGATATGGCTACACCTTC
TRBJ1-2	TRBD1	NA	TRBV13	CASSLGDRGKPGGYTF	TGTGCCAGCAGCCTGGGGGACAGGGGGAAACCAGGTGGCTACACCTTC
TRBJ1-2	NA	NA	TRBV28	CASSKGWDGYGYTF	TGTGCCAGCAGTAAAGGGTGGGATGGCTATGGCTACACCTTC
TRBJ1-4	NA	NA	TRBV7-9	CASSLGRINEKLFF	TGTGCCAGCAGCTTAGGGCGGATTAATGAAAAACTGTTTTTT
TRBJ2-3	TRBD2	NA	TRBV6-5	CASRSGTHTDTQYF	TGTGCCAGCCGCAGCGGGACCCACACAGATACGCAGTATTTT
TRBJ2-1	NA	few	TRBV7-9	CASSSNGREYNEQFF	TGTGCCAGCAGCTCGAATGGGCGGGAATACAATGAGCAGTTCTTC
TRBJ1-3	NA	NA	TRBV6-4	CASSVEAGNTIYF	TGTGCCAGCAGCGTAGAAGCTGGAAACACCATATATTTT
TRBJ1-4	NA	NA	TRBV7-9	CASSPSPGPSGANEKLFF	TGTGCCAGCAGCCCCTCCCCAGGACCTTCTGGGGCTAATGAAAAACTGTTTTTT
TRBJ2-7	NA	NA	TRBV5-1	CASSPRLGGGYEQYF	TGCGCCAGCAGCCCCCGGTTGGGTGGCGGCTACGAGCAGTACTTC
TRBJ1-3	NA	NA	TRBV6-5	CASTRGGNSGNTIYF	TGTGCCAGCACCCGAGGTGGCAACTCTGGAAACACCATATATTTT
TRBJ1-2	TRBD1	NA	TRBV6-6	CASNHDRVSNYGYTF	TGTGCCAGCAACCATGACAGGGTCTCTAACTATGGCTACACCTTC
TRBJ2-7	NA	NA	TRBV20-1	CSASRAGSSYEQYF	TGCAGTGCTAGTAGGGCGGGAAGCTCCTACGAGCAGTACTTC
TRBJ2-7	TRBD2	once	TRBV7-8	CASSHLAGNGEQYF	TGTGCCAGCAGCCATCTAGCGGGAAACGGAGAGCAGTACTTC
TRBJ2-3	TRBD2	NA	TRBV19	CATGRASAGTDTQYF	TGTGCCACCGGGAGGGCTAGCGCTGGAACAGATACGCAGTATTTT
TRBJ2-1	NA	NA	TRBV6-2/TRBV6-3	CASSYGSPLTLPEQFF	TGTGCCAGCAGTTACGGTAGCCCTCTGACGCTCCCTGAGCAGTTCTTC
TRBJ1-1	NA	NA	TRBV19	CASSMEGGTEAFF	TGTGCCAGTAGTATGGAAGGGGGCACTGAAGCTTTCTTT
TRBJ2-5	NA	NA	TRBV25-1	CASSEEEQETQYF	TGTGCCAGCAGTGAAGAGGAACAAGAGACCCAGTACTTC
TRBJ1-4	NA	once	TRBV10-3	CACAQGLDEKLFF	TGTGCTTGCGCGCAGGGTTTGGATGAAAAACTGTTTTTT
TRBJ1-2	NA	few	TRBV20-1	CSAREVYGYTF	TGCAGTGCTAGGGAGGTTTACGGCTACACCTTC
TRBJ2-2	NA	few	TRBV2	CASSESEITELFF	TGTGCCAGCAGTGAAAGCGAAATCACTGAGCTGTTTTTT
TRBJ1-3	NA	NA	TRBV18	CASSPIRTVGNTIYF	TGTGCCAGCTCACCAATCCGGACGGTCGGAAACACCATATATTTT
TRBJ1-2	TRBD1	NA	TRBV28	CASSGTGSHYGYTF	TGTGCCAGCAGTGGGACAGGGTCTCACTATGGCTACACCTTC
TRBJ1-5	NA	NA	TRBV21-1	CASSKMEGVQPQHF	TGTGCCAGCAGCAAAATGGAGGGGGTTCAGCCCCAGCATTTT
TRBJ2-5	NA	NA	TRBV5-1	CASSLPPTGRQETQYF	TGCGCCAGCAGCCTTCCTCCAACCGGACGACAAGAGACCCAGTACTTC
TRBJ2-5	NA	NA	TRBV28	CASRGQETQYF	TGTGCCAGCAGAGGTCAAGAGACCCAGTACTTC
TRBJ2-2	NA	few	TRBV20-1	CSASFRIGGTGELFF	TGCAGTGCTAGTTTTAGGATAGGCGGCACCGGGGAGCTGTTTTTT
TRBJ1-1	TRBD1	NA	TRBV6-5	CASSTGQGTEAFF	TGTGCCAGCAGTACGGGACAGGGCACTGAAGCTTTCTTT
TRBJ2-6	NA	NA	TRBV19	CASSNWGSGANVLTF	TGTGCCAGTAGCAACTGGGGCTCTGGGGCCAACGTCCTGACTTTC
TRBJ2-5	NA	few	TRBV7-2	CASSPYSEQETQYF	TGTGCCAGCAGCCCATACTCGGAGCAAGAGACCCAGTACTTC
TRBJ2-7	NA	NA	TRBV9	CASSVEPKGVYEQYF	TGTGCCAGCAGCGTAGAGCCAAAGGGGGTCTACGAGCAGTACTTC
TRBJ2-7	NA	NA	TRBV9	CASSVAGGHEQYF	TGTGCCAGCAGCGTAGCTGGGGGCCACGAGCAGTACTTC
TRBJ1-4	TRBD1	NA	TRBV29-1	CSVAHRGLEKLFF	TGCAGCGTCGCACACAGGGGGCTCGAAAAACTGTTTTTT
TRBJ1-2	NA	NA	TRBV28	CATGWDYGYTF	TGTGCCACAGGCTGGGACTATGGCTACACCTTC
TRBJ1-3	NA	NA	TRBV5-5	CASSLEWVPGNTIYF	TGTGCCAGCAGCTTGGAGTGGGTCCCTGGAAACACCATATATTTT
TRBJ1-4	TRBD1	NA	TRBV25-1	CASSAYRGTNEKLFF	TGTGCCAGCAGTGCTTACAGGGGGACTAATGAAAAACTGTTTTTT